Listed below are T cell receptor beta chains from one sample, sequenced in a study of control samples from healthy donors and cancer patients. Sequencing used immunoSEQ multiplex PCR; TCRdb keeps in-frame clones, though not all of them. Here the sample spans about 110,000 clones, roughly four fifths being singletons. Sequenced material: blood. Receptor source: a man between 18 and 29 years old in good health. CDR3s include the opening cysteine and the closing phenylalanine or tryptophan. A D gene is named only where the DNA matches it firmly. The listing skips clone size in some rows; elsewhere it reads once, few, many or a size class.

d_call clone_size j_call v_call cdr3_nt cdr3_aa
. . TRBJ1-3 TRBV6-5 TGTGCCAGCACTCCCGGTCGGCCCTCTGGAAACACCATATATTTT CASTPGRPSGNTIYF
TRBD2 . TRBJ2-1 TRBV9 TGTGCCAGCAGCGTAGCGGGGGGGCCTTCCAATGAGCAGTTCTTC CASSVAGGPSNEQFF
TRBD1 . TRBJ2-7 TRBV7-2 TGTGCCAGCAGCTTAGGACAGGGGGCCGTCTACGAGCAGTACTTC CASSLGQGAVYEQYF
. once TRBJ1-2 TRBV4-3 TGCGCCAGCAGCCAACTGGACCCGCCTCATGGCTACACCTTC CASSQLDPPHGYTF
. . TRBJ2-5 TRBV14 TGTGCCAGCAGCCACGTCCTGGGGAGGGGGCAAGAGGGCCAGTACTTC CASSHVLGRGQEGQYF
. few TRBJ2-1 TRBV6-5 TGTGCCAGCAATAAAGGAAAAGAGAATGAGCAGTTCTTC CASNKGKENEQFF
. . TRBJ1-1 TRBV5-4 TGTGCCAGCAGCTTTTCCCCGGGGGAGGGCACTGAAGCTTTCTTT CASSFSPGEGTEAFF
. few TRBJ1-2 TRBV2 TGTGCCAGCGTCGGACCTTACTATGGCTACACCTTC CASVGPYYGYTF
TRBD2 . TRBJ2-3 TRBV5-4 TGTGCCAGCAGCTATCGGGGGGGGACAGATACGCAGTATTTT CASSYRGGTDTQYF
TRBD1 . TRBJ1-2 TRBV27 TGTGCCAGCAGTTCCTCGTGGACAGGGGGAGGGAACTATGGCTACACCTTC CASSSSWTGGGNYGYTF
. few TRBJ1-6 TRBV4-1 TGCGCCAGCAGCCAAGACCCCTACTCACCCCTCCACTTT CASSQDPYSPLHF
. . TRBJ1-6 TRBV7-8 TGTGCCAGCAGCTTGGTGGACCGAACCTATAATTCACCCCTCCACTTT CASSLVDRTYNSPLHF
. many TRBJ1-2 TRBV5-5 TGTGCCAGCACCCGGGAGGGTCGGTATGGCTACACCTTC CASTREGRYGYTF
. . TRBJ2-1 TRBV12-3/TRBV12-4 TGTGCCAGCACCGCGGGGCGGTATGAGCAGTTCTTC CASTAGRYEQFF
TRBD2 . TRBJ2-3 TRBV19 TGTGCCAGTAGTGGACTAGCGGTTAGCACAGATACGCAGTATTTT CASSGLAVSTDTQYF
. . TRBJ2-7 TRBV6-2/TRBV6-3 TGTGCCAGCAGTTTTCGGATGAACCCCGGGACACTCTCCTACGAGCAGTACTTC CASSFRMNPGTLSYEQYF
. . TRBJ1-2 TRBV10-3 TGTGCCATCAGTGATTCCGGGGGGTCCTTCCGTGGCTACACCTTC CAISDSGGSFRGYTF
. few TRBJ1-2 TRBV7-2 TGTGCCAGCAGCTCGGAAGTTTATGGCTACACCTTC CASSSEVYGYTF
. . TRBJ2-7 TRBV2 TGTGCCTCAGCAATATTTCCTTCCCGGAATGAGCAGTACTTC CASAIFPSRNEQYF
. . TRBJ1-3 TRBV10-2 TGCGCCAGCAGGTCCACGTCTGGAAACACCATATATTTT CASRSTSGNTIYF
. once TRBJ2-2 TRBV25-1 TGTGCCAGCAGTGAAAGGAGCAAGAACACCGGGGAGCTGTTTTTT CASSERSKNTGELFF
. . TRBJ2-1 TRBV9 TGTGCCAGCGCCGGGCCCCCCTACAATGAGCAGTTCTTC CASAGPPYNEQFF
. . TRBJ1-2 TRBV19 TGTGCCAGTAGTATCGGGACGGACTATGGCTACACCTTC CASSIGTDYGYTF
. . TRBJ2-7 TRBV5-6 TGTGCCAGCAGCTCTACTAGGGGCAAATCCTACGAGCAGTACTTC CASSSTRGKSYEQYF
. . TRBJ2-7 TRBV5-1 TGCGCCAGCAGCTTCAGAAGGGGCGACTCCGAGCAGTACTTC CASSFRRGDSEQYF
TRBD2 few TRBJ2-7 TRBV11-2 TGTGCCAGCAGCTTTACTAGCGGGGCACCCGAGCAGTACTTC CASSFTSGAPEQYF
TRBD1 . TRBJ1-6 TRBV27 TGTGCCAGCAGTTACCGTTTACAGGGGTCGCGGAATTCACCCCTCCACTTT CASSYRLQGSRNSPLHF
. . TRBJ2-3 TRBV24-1 TGTGCCACCAGTGATTTAGGAGGGGGCACCTTGGGAGGAACGCAGTATTTT CATSDLGGGTLGGTQYF
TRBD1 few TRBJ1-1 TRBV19 TGTGCCAGTAGTATACTTGGGACAGGGGGCGCAGACACTGAAGCTTTCTTT CASSILGTGGADTEAFF
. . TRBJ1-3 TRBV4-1 TGCGCCAGCAGCCAAGAATGGAGGGGGAACACCATATATTTT CASSQEWRGNTIYF
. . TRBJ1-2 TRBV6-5 TGTGCCAGCAGCTACGACGGTAACTATGGCTACACCTTC CASSYDGNYGYTF
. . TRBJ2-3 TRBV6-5 TGTGCCAGCAGTCATGAGGATAGCACAGATACGCAGTATTTT CASSHEDSTDTQYF
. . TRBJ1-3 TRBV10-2 TGCGCCAGCAACCCCAGGGCATTAGGAAACACCATATATTTT CASNPRALGNTIYF
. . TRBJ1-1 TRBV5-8 TGTGCTTCATCATTTCAGGGTGACATTGAAGCTTTCTTT CASSFQGDIEAFF
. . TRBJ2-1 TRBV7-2 TGTGCCAGCAGCTTAGCGGTGAGGGGGGGCAACGCGGATGAGCAGTTCTTC CASSLAVRGGNADEQFF
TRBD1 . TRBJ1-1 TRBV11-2 TGTGCCAGCAGCTTAGTACTACAGGGGGAAGCTTTCTTT CASSLVLQGEAFF
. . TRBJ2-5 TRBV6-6 TGTGCCAGCAGTTCTTCCGTCTCAGGGATTGAGACCCAGTACTTC CASSSSVSGIETQYF
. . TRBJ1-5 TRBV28 TGTGCCAGCAGTTCCCCACGGGCGGCCTCGGGCAATCAGCCCCAGCATTTT CASSSPRAASGNQPQHF
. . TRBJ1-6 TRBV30 TGTGCCTGGAGGGGGGGACCGACCCAATGGGGTAATTCACCCCTCCACTTT CAWRGGPTQWGNSPLHF
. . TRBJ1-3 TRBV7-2 TGTGCCAGCAGCTTCGGGCTGGGGGGCGGGAACACCATATATTTT CASSFGLGGGNTIYF
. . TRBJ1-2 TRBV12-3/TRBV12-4 TGTGCCAGCAGTTTTGAGTCGAGCTATGGCTACACCTTC CASSFESSYGYTF
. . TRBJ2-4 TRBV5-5 TGTGCCAGCAGCTTGGAGGGGGGTATGCTCTACTTC CASSLEGGMLYF
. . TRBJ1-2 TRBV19 TGTGCCAGTAGTATCCTGGACAACTATGGCTACACCTTC CASSILDNYGYTF
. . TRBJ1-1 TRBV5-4 TGTGCCAGCAGCCTTAGGGCAAACACTGAAGCTTTCTTT CASSLRANTEAFF
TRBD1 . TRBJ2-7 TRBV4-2 TGTGCCAGCAGCCAAGGTAGTACAGGGGCCTACGAGCAGTACTTC CASSQGSTGAYEQYF
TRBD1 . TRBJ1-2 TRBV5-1 TGCGCCAGCAAACAAGACAGGGATGGCTACACCTTC CASKQDRDGYTF
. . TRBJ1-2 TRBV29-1 TGCAGCGTTGAGTCGACACCTCGTAACTATGGCTACACCTTC CSVESTPRNYGYTF
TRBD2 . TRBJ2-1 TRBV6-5 TGTGCCAGCAGTTCGACTAGCGGGGGGCACAATGAGCAGTTCTTC CASSSTSGGHNEQFF
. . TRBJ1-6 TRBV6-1 TGTGCCAGCAGTGAAGCGGTAGGGGACCGCTCACCCCTCCACTTT CASSEAVGDRSPLHF
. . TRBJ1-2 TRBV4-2 TGTGCCAGCAGCCAAGATATGGCAGGGCTGTTCTATGGCTACACCTTC CASSQDMAGLFYGYTF
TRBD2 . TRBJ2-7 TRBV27 TGTGCCAGCAGCGGGACTAGCGGATCCTACGAGCAGTACTTC CASSGTSGSYEQYF
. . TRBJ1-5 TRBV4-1 TGCGCCAGCAGCCAAGAGGAGTCCAATCAGCCCCAGCATTTT CASSQEESNQPQHF
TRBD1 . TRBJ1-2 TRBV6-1 TGTGCCAGCAGTGAAATAAGGGGGCGCGGGAACTATGGCTACACCTTC CASSEIRGRGNYGYTF
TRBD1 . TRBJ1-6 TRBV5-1 TGCGCCAGCAGCTCCGGGACAGGGGCTCTGAGCTCCTATAATTCACCCCTCCACTTT CASSSGTGALSSYNSPLHF
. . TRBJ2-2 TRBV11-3 TGTGCCAGCAGCTTAGTTTTCACCGGGGAGCTGTTTTTT CASSLVFTGELFF
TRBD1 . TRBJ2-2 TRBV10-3 TGTGCCATCAGTGGATCTCCGGGACAGGGGACCGGGGAGCTGTTTTTT CAISGSPGQGTGELFF
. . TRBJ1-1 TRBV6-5 TGTGCCAGCAGTAGCCAGGGCGGGAACACTGAAGCTTTCTTT CASSSQGGNTEAFF
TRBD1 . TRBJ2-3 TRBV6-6 TGTGCCAGCAGTTCGGGACAGTCCACAGATACGCAGTATTTT CASSSGQSTDTQYF
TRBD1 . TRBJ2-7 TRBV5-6 TGTGCCAGCAGCCCCGGGACAGGGGGTCAAGAGCAGTACTTC CASSPGTGGQEQYF